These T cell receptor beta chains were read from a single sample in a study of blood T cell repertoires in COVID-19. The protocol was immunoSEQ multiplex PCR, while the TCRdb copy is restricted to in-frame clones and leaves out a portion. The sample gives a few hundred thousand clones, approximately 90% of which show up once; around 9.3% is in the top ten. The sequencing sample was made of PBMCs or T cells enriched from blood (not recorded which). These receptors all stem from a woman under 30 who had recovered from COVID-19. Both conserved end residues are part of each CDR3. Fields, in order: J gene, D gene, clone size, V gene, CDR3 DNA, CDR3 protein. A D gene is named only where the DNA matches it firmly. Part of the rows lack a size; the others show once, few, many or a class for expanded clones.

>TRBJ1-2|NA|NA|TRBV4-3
TGCGCCAGCAGCCAAGTGCATTCCGCAGGGAACTATGGCTACACCTTC
CASSQVHSAGNYGYTF
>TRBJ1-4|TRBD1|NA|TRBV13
TGTGCCAGCAGCCCTAGGGGACAGGCGAGGGAAAAACTGTTTTTT
CASSPRGQAREKLFF
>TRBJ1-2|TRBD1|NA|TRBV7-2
TGTGCCAGCAGCTTAGAAGGGCAGGGGGCGATCTATGGCTACACCTTC
CASSLEGQGAIYGYTF
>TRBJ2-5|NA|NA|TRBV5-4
TGTGCCAGCAGCTTGGCTTTGGGGGGGCGGCTTGATGAGACCCAGTACTTC
CASSLALGGRLDETQYF
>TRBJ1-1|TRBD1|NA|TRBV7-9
TGTGCCAGCGGAACCAGTTACAGGGGCGTAAACACTGAAGCTTTCTTT
CASGTSYRGVNTEAFF
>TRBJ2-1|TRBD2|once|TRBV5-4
TGTGCCAGCAGCTTAGGGGGACTAGCGGGAGCTGAGGGCAATGAGCAGTTCTTC
CASSLGGLAGAEGNEQFF
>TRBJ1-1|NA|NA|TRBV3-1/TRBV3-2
TGTGCCAGCAGCAGGGGGAGTACTGAAGCTTTCTTT
CASSRGSTEAFF
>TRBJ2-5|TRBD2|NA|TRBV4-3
TGCGCCAGCAGCCGAGACTTAGCGGGGGGGTACCAAGAGACCCAGTACTTC
CASSRDLAGGYQETQYF
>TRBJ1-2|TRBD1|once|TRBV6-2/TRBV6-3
TGTGCCAGCAGTATGACAGGGCACGGCTACACCTTC
CASSMTGHGYTF
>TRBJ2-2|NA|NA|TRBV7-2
TGTGCCAGCAGCTTAGTGCCGGGAACCGGGGAGCTGTTTTTT
CASSLVPGTGELFF
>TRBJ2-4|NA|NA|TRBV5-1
TGCGCCAGCAGCTTGGGTCCGGGTTTGGGCAAAAACATTCAGTACTTC
CASSLGPGLGKNIQYF
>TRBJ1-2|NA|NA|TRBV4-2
TGTGCCAGCAGCCAAGAGCGGTTTGGGCCAGGGAAATTAGCTAACTATGGCTACACCTTC
CASSQERFGPGKLANYGYTF
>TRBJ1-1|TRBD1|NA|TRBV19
TGTGCCAGTAGCAGAAGACAGGGATGGTCTAGAAACACTGAAGCTTTCTTT
CASSRRQGWSRNTEAFF
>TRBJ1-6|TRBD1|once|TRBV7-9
TGTGCCAGCAGCTTAGCGGTACAGGGGGATTCACCCCTCCACTTT
CASSLAVQGDSPLHF
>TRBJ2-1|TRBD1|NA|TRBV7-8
TGTGCCAGCAGCCCCGGACAGGGTTCCAATGAGCAGTTCTTC
CASSPGQGSNEQFF
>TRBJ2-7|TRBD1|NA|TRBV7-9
TGTGCCAGCAGCACGGAGACAGGGTTCTACGAGCAGTACTTC
CASSTETGFYEQYF
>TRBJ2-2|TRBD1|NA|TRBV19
TGTGCCAGTAGTTTGGGGGGCCACAGGGGGCGAGGGGAGCTGTTTTTT
CASSLGGHRGRGELFF
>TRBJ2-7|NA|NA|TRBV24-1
TGTGCCACCGGTACAGGGAATGGGTACGAGCAGTACTTC
CATGTGNGYEQYF
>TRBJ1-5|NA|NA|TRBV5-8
TGTGCCAGCAGCTTGGCAGGGAGGTGGAATCAGCCCCAGCATTTT
CASSLAGRWNQPQHF
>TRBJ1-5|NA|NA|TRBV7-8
TGTGCCAGCAGCTCGGAAGGGAGGGTTCCCAATCAGCCCCAGCATTTT
CASSSEGRVPNQPQHF
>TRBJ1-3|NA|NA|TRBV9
TGTGCCAGCAGCGCAGCCTGGGGGGCTGGAAACACCATATATTTT
CASSAAWGAGNTIYF
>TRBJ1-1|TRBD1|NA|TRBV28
TGTGCCAGCAGTTTAGACAGGGCGGAACCTAGGACTGAAGCTTTCTTT
CASSLDRAEPRTEAFF
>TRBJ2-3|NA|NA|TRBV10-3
TGTGCCATCAGTGAGTCTGATGGAGGGGGCAGCACAGATACGCAGTATTTT
CAISESDGGGSTDTQYF
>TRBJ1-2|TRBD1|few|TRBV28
TGTGCCAGCAGTATTACAGGGGGGGGAAAAGGCTACACCTTC
CASSITGGGKGYTF
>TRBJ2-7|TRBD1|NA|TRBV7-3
TGTGCCAGCAGCTTTTTAAGGGGGCTAGTTATATACGAGCAGTACTTC
CASSFLRGLVIYEQYF
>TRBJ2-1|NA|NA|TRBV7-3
TGTGCCAGCAGCTTACGGGGTACGTCCTACAATGAGCAGTTCTTC
CASSLRGTSYNEQFF
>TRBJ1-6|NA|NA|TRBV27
TGTGCCAGTGGGGGGACCTGGGATTCACCCCTCCACTTT
CASGGTWDSPLHF
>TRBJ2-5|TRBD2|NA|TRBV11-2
TGTGCCAGCAGCTTAGATCCGGGGGGAGGAGGAGCGGAGACCCAGTACTTC
CASSLDPGGGGAETQYF
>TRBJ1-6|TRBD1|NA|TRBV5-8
TGTGCCAGCAGCTTCACAGGGGTGTCTTCACCCCTCCACTTT
CASSFTGVSSPLHF
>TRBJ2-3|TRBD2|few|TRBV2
TGTGCCAGCAGTGGGGGGACTAGCGCAGATACGCAGTATTTT
CASSGGTSADTQYF
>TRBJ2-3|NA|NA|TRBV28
TGTGCCAGCCGGGGCACAGATACGCAGTATTTT
CASRGTDTQYF
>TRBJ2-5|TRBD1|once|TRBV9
TGTGCCAGCAGCGTAGCGGGACAGGGTTGGGGACAAGAGACCCAGTACTTC
CASSVAGQGWGQETQYF